This T cell receptor (beta chain) comes out of a study of shared clonotypes between healthy human individuals. Study results and caveats: Sorted-subset sequencing was shown by rarefaction to be incomplete despite large depth.

The assay was immunoSEQ multiplex PCR, and TCRdb's table has in-frame clones only and misses some. The profile covers roughly 400,000 clones, with about 97% appearing a single time and around 0.32% taken by the ten largest. A word on this clone: Its antigen is still unknown.

V lost 4 bases to trimming and J lost 4 bases, with 7 bases between them. The CDR3 runs to 12 residues. The germline gives CDR1 GTSNPN, CDR2 SVGIG (reference sequence). What CD8 memory combined were CD45RO+ cells and CCR7-negative CD45RA+ TemRA cells. The material sequenced was memory CD8+ T cells sorted from blood. Regarding subset: CD45RO+ cells pooled with CCR7-negative TemRA cells. This chain joins TRBV30 and TRBJ2-2, with D possibly matching TRBD1 (5 bases). The receptor's source is a man between 25 and 39 years old in good health. As DNA, the CDR3 is TGTGCCTGGACTAGGGGCACCGGGGAGCTGTTTTTT. As protein: CAWTRGTGELFF.